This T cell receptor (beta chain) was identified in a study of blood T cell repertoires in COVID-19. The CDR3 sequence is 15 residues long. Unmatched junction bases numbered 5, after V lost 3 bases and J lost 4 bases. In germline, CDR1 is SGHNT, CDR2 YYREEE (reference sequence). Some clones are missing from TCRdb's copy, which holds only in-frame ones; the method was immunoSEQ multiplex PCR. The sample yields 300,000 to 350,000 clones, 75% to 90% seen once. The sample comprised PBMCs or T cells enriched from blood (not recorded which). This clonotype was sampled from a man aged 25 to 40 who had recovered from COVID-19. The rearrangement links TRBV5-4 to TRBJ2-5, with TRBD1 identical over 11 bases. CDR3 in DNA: TGTGCCAGCAGCTCGCCGGGACAGGGGGGAGAGACCCAGTACTTC. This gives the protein CASSSPGQGGETQYF.